This TCR beta chain was recovered during a study of blood T cells in healthy people across ages. Germline lookup yields CDR1 LNHNV and CDR2 YYDKDF (reference sequence). This CDR3 has 14 amino acids. The ends were cut back, 0 bases at V and 6 bases at J, with 11 bases in the middle. Primed by a sample-barcoded 5' primer and a J-beta primer mix, a second PCR proceeded for about 7 to 12 cycles. One entry per CDR3 protein results from TCRdb running MiXCR on the 5' RACE reads. The repertoire includes about 720,000 distinct CDR3 sequences, around a fifth of them detected once, and roughly 22% sits in the top ten. Study-level points and caveats: Estimated diversity across one million T cells was deemed an underestimate. Diversity of TCR beta per million T cells declined in a roughly linear way with age.

Total RNA amounts of at least 5 micrograms were extracted per sample. About this clonotype itself: The antigen is unknown.

This TCR came from a man between 65 and 79 years old in good health. Sequencing was done on a sample of blood. V gene TRBV15 combines with J gene TRBJ1-1; no reliable D call. This chain's CDR3 is CATSRDRAVAEAFF. DNA of the CDR3: TGTGCCACCAGCAGAGATCGAGCAGTCGCTGAAGCTTTCTTT.